These 9 T cell receptor beta chains were sequenced from one sample in a study of T cells in Graves' hyperthyroidism and ophthalmopathy (dated by TCRdb to about 2019). The method was multiplex PCR. Data came from an Illumina HiSeq 2000. The TCR beta CDR3 regions were amplified from the RNA transcripts. The TCR CDR3 was subjected to a first round of RT-PCR using the HTBI primer set and the Qiagen OneStep RT-PCR kit. TCRdb itself trimmed the public reads at Q25 with fastp, ran MiXCR and retained productive beta chains. Every CDR3 protein is listed once, alongside the most common genes and DNA of its rows. This sample lists 550,000 to 650,000 distinct CDR3 sequences; less than 15% were detected once. Together, the top ten hold approximately 15% of the sample. Sequencing was done on a sample of blood. These TCRs come from a woman aged 40 to 50 with Graves' hyperthyroidism.

This clonotype was detected many times. This chain connects TRBV28 to TRBJ2-3; either TRBD1 or TRBD2 may supply D (5 bases each). The germline CDR1 and CDR2 sequences are MDHEN and SYDVKM. The V end was cut by 10 bases, the J end by 2 bases, with 16 bases between. This CDR3 has 14 amino acids. CDR3 protein: CATQGIAHTDTQYF. CDR3 in DNA: TGTGCCACCCAGGGAATAGCGCACACAGATACGCAGTATTTT.

A remark on this clonotype: This may come from a read error, since a much larger clone is one base off. This rearrangement joins TRBV11-3 to TRBJ2-1; 7 nucleotides align to TRBD1. The CDR3 spans 13 residues. Germline-derived CDR1 and CDR2 are SGHNT and YENEEA. The CDR3, as DNA: TGTGCCAGCAGCTTGGGGACAGCCAACGAGCGGTTCTTC. It yields the protein CASSLGTANERFF.

This clonotype was found many times. The chain is built from TRBV15 and TRBJ2-7; D perhaps matches TRBD1 (6 bases). The germline V gene has CDR1 LNHNV and CDR2 YYDKDF (reference sequence). With 1 base removed from V and 6 bases from J, the gap between germline ends came to 19 bases. CDR3 length: 16 amino acids. CDR3 loop: CATSRGPRTEDSEQYF. The CDR3 DNA follows: TGTGCCACCAGCAGAGGCCCCAGGACAGAGGACTCCGAGCAGTACTTC.

This clonotype was observed many times. The V gene is TRBV12-3 or TRBV12-4, the J gene TRBJ2-1; 8 bases map to TRBD1. This CDR3 comprises 15 residues. Germline trimming cut 2 bases from V and 4 bases from J; bases unmatched to any gene: 4. The CDR3 loop is CASSLNRGWYNEQFF. As DNA, the CDR3 is TGTGCCAGCAGTTTAAACAGGGGGTGGTACAATGAGCAGTTCTTC.

V is TRBV20-1 and J is TRBJ1-5, with D possibly matching TRBD1 (6 bases). The CDR3 runs to 15 residues. From germline, CDR1 is DFQATT and CDR2 SNEGSKA (reference sequence). Trimming cost V 0 bases and J 3 bases, with 12 bases left between them. The CDR3 spells CSARDLEGDNQPQHF. The CDR3 DNA reads as TGCAGTGCTAGAGATCTAGAGGGGGACAATCAGCCCCAGCATTTT.

This clonotype was observed many times. This sequence joins TRBV2 and TRBJ1-2, with D perhaps TRBD1 (5 bases). The length of the CDR3 is 12 residues. V lost 6 bases, J lost 6 bases, and 11 bases lay in between. CDR1 and CDR2 from the germline V gene are SNHLY and FYNNEI. This CDR3 is CASRQESDGYTF. Here the CDR3 DNA reads TGTGCCAGCAGACAGGAATCGGATGGCTACACCTTC.

This clonotype was observed at least ten times. The rearrangement uses TRBV5-1 and TRBJ2-6; TRBD1 agrees at 8 bases. The J segment lost 0 bases and the V segment lost 5 bases, leaving 7 bases of the junction unmatched. Germline V lookup: CDR1 SGHRS, CDR2 YFSETQ. This CDR3 contains 17 residues. The DNA for the CDR3 is TGCGCCAGCAGGCCCGGGACAGGATCCTCTGGGGCCAACGTCCTGACTTTC. As protein: CASRPGTGSSGANVLTF.

J is TRBJ2-7 and V is TRBV6-1, with D possibly being TRBD1 (6 bases). The V end was cut by 6 bases, the J end by 3 bases, with 21 bases between. Germline CDR1 MNHNS, CDR2 SASEGT. The length of the CDR3 is 16 residues. The CDR3 sequence is CASRGTNTGKFYEQYF. In DNA, the CDR3 is TGTGCCAGCAGGGGTACTAATACAGGGAAATTCTACGAGCAGTACTTC.

V and J are TRBV19 and TRBJ2-5, with TRBD2 as a possible D gene (6 bases). The germline V gene encodes CDR1 LNHDA and CDR2 SQIVND (reference sequence). Trimming cost V 1 base and J 10 bases, with 13 bases left between them. The CDR3 is made up of 13 amino acids. The CDR3 region has the DNA TGTGCCAGTAGTATAGGAAACACGGGACTCCAGTACTTC. Protein: CASSIGNTGLQYF.